The table lists the clone carrying this TCR beta chain with a count of one. Its target is not known. The sample comes from a study of T cell responses to AZD1222 COVID-19 vaccine. For the study at large: Second-dose schedules of about 4 or about 12 weeks were combined. Points from the study as a whole: Vaccination with two AZD1222 doses was followed by a rise in Spike-specific TCR breadth and depth. The CD4 TCRs associated with vaccination extended across spike and predominated at 160-218 and 743-854.

Profiling relied on immunoSEQ multiplex PCR, and the TCRdb table lists in-frame clones only, not all of them. The table lists 150,000 to 200,000 clones, over 85% of them singletons. The source was peripheral blood, collected on day 0 of AZD1222 vaccination. This clonotype was sampled from an adult in good health.

This CDR3 is CASSAGLRDYTF. As DNA, the CDR3 is TGTGCCAGCAGCGCGGGACTTCGCGACTACACCTTC. V usage is TRBV12-3 or TRBV12-4 and J usage is TRBJ1-2, with TRBD1 as a possible D gene (5 bases). The CDR3 runs 12 residues. The germline V and J ends were trimmed by 6 bases and 10 bases, with 15 bases remaining between them.